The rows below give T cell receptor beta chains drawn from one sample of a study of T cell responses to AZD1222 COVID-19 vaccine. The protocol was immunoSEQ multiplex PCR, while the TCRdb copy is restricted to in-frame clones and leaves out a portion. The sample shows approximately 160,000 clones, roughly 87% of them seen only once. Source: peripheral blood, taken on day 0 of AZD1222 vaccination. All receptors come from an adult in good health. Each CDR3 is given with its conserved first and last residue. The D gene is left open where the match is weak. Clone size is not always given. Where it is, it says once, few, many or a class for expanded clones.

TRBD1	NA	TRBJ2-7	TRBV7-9	CASSLTGQGANEQYF	TGTGCCAGCAGCTTAACGGGACAGGGGGCCAACGAGCAGTACTTC
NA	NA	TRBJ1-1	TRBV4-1	CASSQDGRATEAFF	TGCGCCAGCAGCCAAGATGGCAGGGCCACTGAAGCTTTCTTT
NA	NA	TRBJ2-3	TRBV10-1	CASSRGQFTDTQYF	TGCGCCAGCAGCCGAGGACAATTCACAGATACGCAGTATTTT
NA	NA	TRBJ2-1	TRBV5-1	CASSPGASLLDEQFF	TGCGCCAGCAGCCCAGGAGCTAGCCTGTTGGATGAGCAGTTCTTC
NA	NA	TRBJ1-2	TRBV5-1	CASSAGTADSNYGYTF	TGCGCCAGCAGCGCCGGGACCGCTGATTCTAACTATGGCTACACCTTC
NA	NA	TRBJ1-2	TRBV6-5	CASSYRGFPNYGYTF	TGTGCCAGCAGTTATCGGGGATTTCCTAACTATGGCTACACCTTC
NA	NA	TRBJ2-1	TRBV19	CASSTGLGSYNEQFF	TGTGCCAGTAGTACCGGACTCGGCTCCTACAATGAGCAGTTCTTC
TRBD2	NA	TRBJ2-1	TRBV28	CASSSSSGRYGEQFF	TGTGCCAGCAGTTCATCGAGCGGGAGGTATGGTGAGCAGTTCTTC
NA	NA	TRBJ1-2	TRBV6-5	CASSYQRRTANYGYTF	TGTGCCAGCAGTTACCAAAGGCGGACAGCTAACTATGGCTACACCTTC
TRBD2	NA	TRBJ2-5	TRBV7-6	CASRSGMGSETQYF	TGTGCCAGCAGGAGCGGGATGGGGTCAGAGACCCAGTACTTC
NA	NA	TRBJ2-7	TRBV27	CASTPQGRADEQYF	TGTGCCAGCACCCCCCAGGGGAGGGCAGACGAGCAGTACTTC
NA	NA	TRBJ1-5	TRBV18	CASSPWAGAGQPQHF	TGTGCCAGCTCACCCTGGGCCGGGGCGGGTCAGCCCCAGCATTTT
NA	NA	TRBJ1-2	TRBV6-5	CASIVLPYGYTF	TGTGCCAGCATCGTCCTTCCGTATGGCTACACCTTC
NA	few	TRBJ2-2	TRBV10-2	CASRVMASGPGELFF	TGCGCCAGCAGGGTGATGGCTTCTGGGCCCGGGGAGCTGTTTTTT
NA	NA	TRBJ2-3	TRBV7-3	CASSLNRLADTQYF	TGTGCCAGCAGCTTAAACCGGCTAGCAGATACGCAGTATTTT
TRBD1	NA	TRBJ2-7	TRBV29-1	CSVGTGAGSYEQYF	TGCAGCGTAGGGACAGGAGCCGGGTCCTACGAGCAGTACTTC
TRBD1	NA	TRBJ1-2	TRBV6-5	CASSYRGQGGYGYTF	TGTGCCAGCAGTTACCGCGGACAGGGGGGATATGGCTACACCTTC
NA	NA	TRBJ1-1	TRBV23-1	CASSRQAQTTEAFF	TGCGCCAGCAGTCGACAGGCACAGACCACTGAAGCTTTCTTT
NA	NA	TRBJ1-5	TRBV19	CASRVGISDEYSNQPQHF	TGTGCCAGCCGGGTCGGGATATCAGATGAATATAGCAATCAGCCCCAGCATTTT
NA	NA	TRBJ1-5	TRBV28	CASSRQGGGYSNQPQHF	TGTGCCAGCAGTCGCCAGGGCGGCGGCTATAGCAATCAGCCCCAGCATTTT
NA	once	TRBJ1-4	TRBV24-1	CATSEADSTNEKLFF	TGTGCCACCAGTGAAGCGGACAGTACTAATGAAAAACTGTTTTTT
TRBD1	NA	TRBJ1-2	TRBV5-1	CASSFGQGVAGYTF	TGCGCCAGCAGCTTCGGACAGGGGGTAGCTGGCTACACCTTC
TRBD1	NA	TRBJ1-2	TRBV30	CAFQGQAYGYTF	TGTGCCTTTCAGGGACAGGCCTATGGCTACACCTTC
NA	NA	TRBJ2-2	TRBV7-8	CASSLREGGFTGELFF	TGTGCCAGCAGCTTACGGGAAGGGGGTTTCACCGGGGAGCTGTTTTTT
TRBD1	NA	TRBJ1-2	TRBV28	CASRGTGTGIYGYTF	TGTGCCAGCAGGGGGACCGGGACAGGCATCTATGGCTACACCTTC
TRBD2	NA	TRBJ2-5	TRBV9	CASSALAGGPQETQYF	TGTGCCAGCAGCGCTTTAGCGGGAGGCCCCCAAGAGACCCAGTACTTC
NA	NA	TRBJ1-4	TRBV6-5	CASSFTRWGEKLFF	TGTGCCAGCAGTTTCACCAGGTGGGGAGAAAAACTGTTTTTT
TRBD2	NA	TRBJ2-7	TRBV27	CASSFGGGYEQYF	TGTGCCAGCAGTTTCGGGGGGGGCTACGAGCAGTACTTC
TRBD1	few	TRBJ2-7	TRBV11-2	CASRTNTGTGRGEQYF	TGTGCCAGCCGCACCAATACCGGGACAGGGCGGGGCGAGCAGTACTTC
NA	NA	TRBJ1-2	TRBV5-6	CASSDPIRGADYGYTF	TGTGCCAGCAGCGACCCCATAAGAGGGGCCGACTATGGCTACACCTTC
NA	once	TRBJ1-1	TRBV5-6	CASSFDRNLNTEAFF	TGTGCCAGCAGCTTTGACAGGAACCTGAACACTGAAGCTTTCTTT
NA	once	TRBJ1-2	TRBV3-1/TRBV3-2	CASSPTAYYGYTF	TGTGCCAGCAGCCCCACAGCATACTATGGCTACACCTTC
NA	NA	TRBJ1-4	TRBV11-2	CASSLSWDNEKLFF	TGTGCCAGCAGCTTAAGTTGGGATAATGAAAAACTGTTTTTT
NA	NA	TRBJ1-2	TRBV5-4	CASSLDRDGYTF	TGTGCCAGCAGCTTGGACAGGGATGGCTACACCTTC
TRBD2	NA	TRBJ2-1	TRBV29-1	CSVEVRTSGKGPFF	TGCAGCGTTGAAGTCCGGACTAGCGGGAAGGGTCCGTTCTTC
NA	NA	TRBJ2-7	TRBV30	CAWSVRLNYGEQYF	TGTGCCTGGAGTGTACGGCTCAATTACGGGGAGCAGTACTTC
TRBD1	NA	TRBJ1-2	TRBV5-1	CASSLEQGVYGYTF	TGCGCCAGCAGCTTGGAACAGGGGGTCTATGGCTACACCTTC
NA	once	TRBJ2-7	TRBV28	CASRVQSEQYF	TGTGCCAGCCGAGTCCAAAGCGAGCAGTACTTC
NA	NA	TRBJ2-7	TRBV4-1	CASSQGSVDYEQYF	TGCGCCAGCAGCCAAGGTAGCGTAGACTACGAGCAGTACTTC
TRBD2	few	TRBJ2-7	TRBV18	CASSASGVYEQYF	TGTGCCAGCTCAGCGAGCGGGGTTTACGAGCAGTACTTC
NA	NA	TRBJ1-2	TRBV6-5	CASSLQGTVDYGYTF	TGTGCCAGCAGCCTCCAGGGGACTGTTGACTATGGCTACACCTTC
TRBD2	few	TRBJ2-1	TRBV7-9	CASSLGGGRAYNEQFF	TGTGCCAGCAGCTTAGGAGGCGGGAGGGCCTACAATGAGCAGTTCTTC
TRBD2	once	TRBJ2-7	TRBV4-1	CASSPGLGPYEQYF	TGCGCCAGCAGCCCGGGACTAGGTCCCTACGAGCAGTACTTC
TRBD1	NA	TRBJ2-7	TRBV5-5	CASSSQFGQAFPEQYF	TGTGCCAGCAGCTCCCAGTTCGGACAGGCGTTTCCCGAGCAGTACTTC
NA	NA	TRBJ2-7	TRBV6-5	CASSYAGTSYEQYF	TGTGCCAGCAGTTACGCAGGGACCTCCTACGAGCAGTACTTC
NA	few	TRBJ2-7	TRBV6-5	CASTDSYEQYF	TGTGCCAGTACCGACAGTTACGAGCAGTACTTC